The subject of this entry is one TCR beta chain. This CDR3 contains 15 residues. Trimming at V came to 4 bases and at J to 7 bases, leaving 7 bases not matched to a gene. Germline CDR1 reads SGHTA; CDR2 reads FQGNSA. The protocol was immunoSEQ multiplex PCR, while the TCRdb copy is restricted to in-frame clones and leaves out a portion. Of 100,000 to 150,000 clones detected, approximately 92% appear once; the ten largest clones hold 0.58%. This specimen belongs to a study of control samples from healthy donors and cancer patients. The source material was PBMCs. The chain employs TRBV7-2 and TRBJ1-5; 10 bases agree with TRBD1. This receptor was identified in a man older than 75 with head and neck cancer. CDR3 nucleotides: TGTGCCAGCAGCTCCGGGACAGGGGTACGACAGCCCCAGCATTTT. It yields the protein CASSSGTGVRQPQHF.